What follows are 29 T cell receptor beta chains derived from one specimen sequenced in a study of CD8 T cells in Susac syndrome. With random hexamers, about 0.5 to 1 ug RNA was reverse transcribed. Each CDR3 protein is one row after TCRdb ran MiXCR on the immunoSEQ multiplex PCR reads. The table shows 150,000 to 200,000 distinct CDR3 sequences, with about 96% occurring only once. Sequenced: CD4+ T cells from PBMCs. The receptors derive from a human donor with Susac syndrome.

The chain couples TRBV10-3 to TRBJ2-1, with TRBD2 identical over 12 bases. V shed 4 bases and J 1 base; nucleotides not matched to a gene: 8. CDR3 length: 18 amino acids. Germline V gene lookup returns CDR1 ENHRY and CDR2 SYGVKD. The CDR3 region is CAISVASGRAVSYNEQFF. CDR3 nucleotides: TGTGCCATCAGTGTGGCTAGCGGGAGGGCCGTTTCCTACAATGAGCAGTTCTTC.

The chain combines TRBV20-1 with TRBJ2-1, with 8 bases fitting TRBD2. The CDR3 is 15 residues long. V shed 0 bases and J 4 bases; nucleotides not matched to a gene: 5. From germline, CDR1 is DFQATT and CDR2 SNEGSKA (reference sequence). CDR3 sequence reads: CSAREASGHYNEQFF. As DNA, the CDR3 is TGCAGTGCTAGAGAGGCTAGCGGGCATTACAATGAGCAGTTCTTC.

The chain combines TRBV5-1 with TRBJ2-4; 7 bases align to TRBD1. The CDR3 length is 12 residues. The V and J ends lost 7 bases and 10 bases, in that order; junction bases with no gene match: 8. Germline CDR1 is SGHRS and CDR2 is YFSETQ. CDR3 coding DNA: TGCGCCAGCGGGGACGGACAGGCAATTCAGTACTTC. Translation: CASGDGQAIQYF.

The genes are TRBV14 and TRBJ2-7, with D unclear. Germline V CDR1 and CDR2: SGHDN, FVKESK. V lost 2 bases to trimming and J lost 6 bases, with 14 bases between them. This CDR3 comprises 14 residues. CDR3 DNA sequence: TGTGCCAGCAGCCAATTGACTCCCACGGGCGAGCAGTACTTC. Protein sequence: CASSQLTPTGEQYF.

V and J are TRBV2 and TRBJ1-6; D is perhaps TRBD1 (5 bases). The germline V gene encodes CDR1 SNHLY and CDR2 FYNNEI. The CDR3 has 15 residues. V gave up 5 bases and J gave up 0 bases, with 8 bases separating them. CDR3 loop: CASSTDSSYNSPLHF. The CDR3 DNA reads TGTGCCAGCAGTACTGACAGCTCCTATAATTCACCCCTCCACTTT. The whole variable domain, filled in from reference TRBV2 and TRBJ1-6, reads EPEVTQTPSHQVTQMGQEVILRCVPISNHLYFYWYRQILGQKVEFLVSFYNNEISEKSEIFDDQFSVERPDGSNFTLKIRSTKLEDSAMYFCASSTDSSYNSPLHFGNGTRLTVT.

This clonotype occurred a few times. The chain links TRBV18 to TRBJ1-1, with D hard to call. V was pared by 5 bases and J by 1 base, with 8 bases between. From germline, CDR1 is KGHSH and CDR2 LQKENI. The CDR3 sequence is 13 residues long. CDR3 coding DNA: TGTGCCAGCTCAACCTTACAGAACACTGAAGCTTTCTTT. It yields the protein CASSTLQNTEAFF.

The V gene is TRBV15, the J gene TRBJ2-5; 9 nucleotides line up with TRBD1. J gave up 1 base and V 4 bases, and 7 bases lay outside the gene matches. This CDR3 spans 16 amino acids. Looked up from germline, CDR1 is LNHNV and CDR2 is YYDKDF (reference sequence). The CDR3, as DNA: TGTGCCACCAGCAAAAACAGACAGGGGGGCCAAGAGACCCAGTACTTC. Amino acids: CATSKNRQGGQETQYF.

The chain joins TRBV20-1 to TRBJ2-7; D possibly matches TRBD1 or TRBD2 (6 bases each). The V gene lost 1 base and the J gene lost 3 bases, with 10 bases spanning the gap. CDR1 DFQATT and CDR2 SNEGSKA come from the germline V gene (reference sequence). The CDR3 consists of 13 residues. CDR3 nucleotide sequence: TGCAGTGCTAGAGGGGGGGCGAGCTACGAGCAGTACTTC. This sequence encodes CSARGGASYEQYF.

The genes are TRBV15 and TRBJ1-5; D call uncertain. The CDR3 is made up of 14 amino acids. Trimming left V 1 base short and J 9 bases short, with 13 bases between. The germline gives CDR1 LNHNV, CDR2 YYDKDF (reference sequence). The CDR3 reads CATSRVGGVVPQHF. The CDR3 DNA sequence: TGTGCCACCAGCAGAGTAGGAGGAGTTGTGCCCCAGCATTTT.

V is TRBV3-1 and J is TRBJ2-2; 7 bases align to TRBD1. This CDR3 is built from 14 residues. Trimming removed 4 bases from V and 6 bases from J; junction bases left unmatched: 5. CDR1 is LGHDT and CDR2 is YNNKEL in the germline V gene (reference sequence). The chain's CDR3 is CASSPLQGAGELFF. CDR3 sequence (DNA): TGTGCCAGCAGCCCGCTTCAGGGGGCCGGGGAGCTGTTTTTT.

The rearrangement links TRBV4-3 to TRBJ2-4; 7 nucleotides line up with TRBD2. Per germline, CDR1 LGHNA and CDR2 YSLEER. V dropped 4 bases and J dropped 6; count of bases not matched to a gene: 12. The CDR3 consists of 16 residues. The CDR3, as DNA: TGCGCCAGCAGCCGCTGGAACGCGGGAGAAGGAAACATTCAGTACTTC. This encodes CASSRWNAGEGNIQYF.

The gene calls are TRBV4-1 and TRBJ2-5; 8 bases align to TRBD1. With V trimmed by 3 bases and J by 4 bases, 7 bases remained unmatched. Germline CDR1 and CDR2: MGHRA and YSYEKL. This CDR3 is built from 15 residues. The CDR3 spells CASSQYSGGSETQYF. DNA of the CDR3: TGCGCCAGCAGCCAGTATTCAGGGGGCTCAGAGACCCAGTACTTC.

This clonotype showed up just once. The V and J genes are TRBV12-3 or TRBV12-4 and TRBJ2-2; 9 positions agree with TRBD1. The CDR3 totals 16 residues. The trim removed 6 bases at V and 5 bases at J, leaving 10 bases unmatched. The CDR3 sequence: CASSPGGQGTTGELFF. CDR3 nucleotide sequence: TGTGCCAGCAGCCCAGGGGGACAGGGAACGACCGGGGAGCTGTTTTTT.

In its sample, this clonotype was seen once. The CDR3 sequence is CASSVDSGSSSYNEQFF. Written as DNA, the CDR3 is TGTGCCAGCAGCGTAGATAGCGGGAGTAGCTCCTACAATGAGCAGTTCTTC. The chain recombines TRBV9 with TRBJ2-1; 9 nucleotides agree with TRBD2. From germline, CDR1 is SGDLS and CDR2 YYNGEE. J gave up 0 bases and V 0 bases, and 4 bases lay outside the gene matches. The CDR3 has 17 residues.

The rearrangement links TRBV15 to TRBJ2-1, with 14 nucleotides matching TRBD2. The CDR3 is 17 residues long. In germline, CDR1 is LNHNV, CDR2 YYDKDF (reference sequence). J was trimmed by 5 bases and V by 3 bases; bases with no gene match: 6. CDR3 residues: CATSSRPTSGRDNEQFF. The CDR3 bases are TGTGCCACCAGCAGCCGTCCGACTAGCGGGAGGGACAATGAGCAGTTCTTC.

The CDR3 spells CASSYSAGNEQFF. CDR3 in DNA: TGTGCCAGCAGTTACTCGGCGGGCAATGAGCAGTTCTTC. The chain employs TRBV6-5 and TRBJ2-1, with a possible D match to TRBD2 (5 bases). Germline CDR1 reads MNHEY; CDR2 reads SVGAGI. This CDR3 contains 13 residues. Trimming removed 0 bases at V and 6 bases at J, with 6 bases between.

The chain employs TRBV7-2 and TRBJ2-7; D call uncertain. The CDR3 spans 13 residues. Germline CDR1 and CDR2: SGHTA and FQGNSA. Trimming pared 6 bases from V and 9 bases from J, leaving 18 bases between. CDR3 residues: CASSSHHRGGQYF. CDR3 in DNA: TGTGCCAGCAGTTCACACCACAGAGGCGGGCAGTACTTC.

This rearrangement joins TRBV5-6 to TRBJ2-7; 10 nucleotides match TRBD1. Looked up from germline, CDR1 is SGHDT and CDR2 is YYEEEE. There are 15 residues in the CDR3. V lost 4 bases to trimming and J lost 5 bases; unmatched junction nucleotides: 9. The CDR3 loop is CASSPPGQGQHEQYF. CDR3 DNA sequence: TGTGCCAGCAGCCCGCCGGGACAGGGGCAGCACGAGCAGTACTTC. Full variable domain (rest looked up from reference TRBV5-6 and TRBJ2-7): DAGVTQSPTHLIKTRGQQVTLRCSPKSGHDTVSWYQQALGQGPQFIFQYYEEEERQRGNFPDRFSGHQFPNYSSELNVNALLLGDSALYLCASSPPGQGQHEQYFGPGTRLTVT.

The chain combines TRBV4-3 with TRBJ2-1; 8 bases are shared with TRBD1. V was clipped by 2 bases and J by 7 bases; unmatched bases: 13. The CDR3 contains 17 residues. CDR1 and CDR2 from the germline V gene are LGHNA and YSLEER. The CDR3 loop reads CASSQQLGTGGANEQFF. DNA for the CDR3: TGCGCCAGCAGCCAACAACTCGGGACAGGAGGGGCTAATGAGCAGTTCTTC.

This chain joins TRBV5-1 and TRBJ2-5; D might be TRBD1 (8 bases). CDR3 length: 15 residues. CDR1 is SGHRS, CDR2 YFSETQ, per germline. Trimming cost V 3 bases and J 4 bases, with 16 bases left between them. Written as DNA, the CDR3 is TGCGCCAGCAGCTGGAGAACAGGGGGGGGAGAGACCCAGTACTTC. Encoded protein: CASSWRTGGGETQYF.

V is TRBV4-3 and J is TRBJ1-2; D might be TRBD1 (5 bases). This CDR3 comprises 15 residues. Trimming shortened V by 1 base and J by 4 bases, and 13 bases separated the two germline ends. Germline CDR1 LGHNA, CDR2 YSLEER. CDR3 region: CASSQALGEGYGYTF. The CDR3 nucleotides read TGCGCCAGCAGCCAAGCATTGGGGGAGGGCTATGGCTACACCTTC.

The chain joins TRBV30 to TRBJ1-2; D is uncertain. The germline CDR1 and CDR2 sequences are GTSNPN and SVGIG (reference sequence). Trimming stripped 3 bases from V and 4 bases from J, with 3 bases between. The length of the CDR3 is 10 residues. The CDR3 protein is CAWRVYGYTF. DNA for the CDR3: TGTGCCTGGAGGGTCTATGGCTACACCTTC.

CDR3 sequence reads: CSVDRGSNYGYTF. The CDR3 DNA follows: TGCAGCGTCGACAGGGGGAGTAACTATGGCTACACCTTC. The chain couples TRBV29-1 to TRBJ1-2, with TRBD1 matching 9 bases. The CDR3 runs 13 residues. V lost 6 bases to trimming and J lost 1 base; unmatched junction nucleotides: 3. Looked up from germline, CDR1 is SQVTM and CDR2 is ANQGSEA.

The V call is TRBV29-1, the J call TRBJ2-1; D gene ambiguous. This CDR3 contains 12 residues. Germline values: CDR1 SQVTM, CDR2 ANQGSEA. This chain's CDR3 is CTAASSYNEQFF. The CDR3, as DNA: TGCACCGCCGCGAGCTCCTACAATGAGCAGTTCTTC.

This chain connects TRBV28 to TRBJ1-1; D is possibly TRBD1 (6 bases). V lost 10 bases to trimming and J lost 7 bases, with 22 bases between them. CDR3 length: 14 residues. The germline V gene encodes CDR1 MDHEN and CDR2 SYDVKM. CDR3 sequence (DNA): TGTGCCACTACGCGGGGGGGGCGCAAGAATGAAGCTTTCTTT. It is translated as CATTRGGRKNEAFF.

A single count supports this clonotype. This chain connects TRBV7-9 to TRBJ2-7; D possibly corresponds to TRBD1 (6 bases). CDR1 is SEHNR, CDR2 FQNEAQ, per germline (reference sequence). The V end was cut by 5 bases, the J end by 6 bases, with 20 bases between. CDR3 length: 15 residues. CDR3 in amino acids: CASSTRQERGSEQYF. The CDR3 DNA is TGTGCCAGCAGCACCCGACAGGAACGCGGCTCCGAGCAGTACTTC.

The rearrangement uses TRBV27 and TRBJ1-2, with 7 bases aligning to TRBD1. Per the germline V gene, CDR1 is MNHEY and CDR2 is SMNVEV (reference sequence). V shed 6 bases and J 3 bases; nucleotides not matched to a gene: 19. This CDR3 spans 18 amino acids. Here the CDR3 reads CASRTRRDSHNSDYGYTF. Here the CDR3 DNA reads TGTGCCAGCAGGACACGCCGGGACAGCCACAACTCGGACTATGGCTACACCTTC.

This clonotype was detected only once. The V call is TRBV5-6, the J call TRBJ2-4; 9 positions agree with TRBD2. The CDR3 is 17 residues long. J was trimmed by 0 bases and V by 0 bases; bases with no gene match: 4. Germline assignment: CDR1 SGHDT and CDR2 YYEEEE. The CDR3: CASSLDRTSAAKNIQYF. The CDR3 nucleotides read TGTGCCAGCAGCTTGGACAGGACTAGCGCAGCCAAAAACATTCAGTACTTC.

The rearrangement uses TRBV29-1 and TRBJ2-7; 9 positions agree with TRBD2. Germline V gene lookup returns CDR1 SQVTM and CDR2 ANQGSEA. Losses at the gene ends were 4 bases for V and 7 bases for J; bases not matched to a gene: 8. This CDR3 is 13 amino acids long. This chain's CDR3 is CSVVALAGTEQYF. CDR3 in DNA: TGCAGCGTTGTAGCACTAGCGGGTACAGAGCAGTACTTC.